This entry describes one TCR beta chain. This sample is drawn from a study of technical replicates of blood from a handful of donors. The method was immunoSEQ multiplex PCR; TCRdb's version includes in-frame clones alone and lacks a portion of them. The sample consists of 80,000 to 100,000 clones, 96% of them appearing once. The CDR3 has 17 amino acids. The sequenced sample consisted of T cells isolated from PBMCs. This clonotype was obtained from a human donor in good health. The chain joins TRBV21-1 to TRBJ2-6; TRBD1, the D gene given by the table, was not confirmed from the DNA. TRBV21-1 is listed as a pseudogene. This CDR3 is CASSKGGQGAGANVLTF. CDR3 in DNA: TGTGCCAGCAGCAAAGGGGGGCAGGGCGCTGGGGCCAACGTCCTGACTTTC.